A single sample gave rise to the 24 T cell receptor beta chains below, sequenced in a study of blood T cell repertoires in COVID-19. The assay was immunoSEQ multiplex PCR, and TCRdb's table has in-frame clones only and misses some. The sample includes about 110,000 clones, about three quarters seen only once; the top ten take around 4.5%. Sequencing was performed on peripheral blood. These receptors came from a man between 70 and 80 years old with acute or convalescent COVID-19.

The chain recombines TRBV3-1 (or the pseudogene TRBV3-2) with TRBJ2-7, with a tentative D call TRBD2 (5 bases). This CDR3 region has 14 residues. Trimming shortened V by 2 bases and J by 0 bases, and 8 bases separated the two germline ends. Per germline, CDR1 LGHDT and CDR2 YNNKEL (reference sequence). The CDR3: CASSQMAGSYEQYF. CDR3 bases: TGTGCCAGCAGCCAAATGGCGGGCTCCTACGAGCAGTACTTC.

V is TRBV10-2 and J is TRBJ2-2; TRBD1 matches 10 bases. Germline V gene lookup returns CDR1 WSHSY and CDR2 SAAADI. This CDR3 spans 16 amino acids. Losses at the gene ends were 8 bases for V and 4 bases for J; bases not matched to a gene: 10. CDR3: CASCDEGQGVTGELFF. The DNA of the CDR3 is TGCGCCAGCTGCGACGAAGGACAGGGGGTCACCGGGGAGCTGTTTTTT.

The chain joins TRBV3-1 (or the pseudogene TRBV3-2) to TRBJ1-1; 8 bases fit TRBD1. Looked up from germline, CDR1 is LGHDT and CDR2 is YNNKEL (reference sequence). The CDR3 sequence is 15 residues long. V gave up 1 base and J gave up 3 bases; unmatched junction bases: 4. The CDR3 region is CASSQGTGTYTEAFF. The CDR3 region has the DNA TGTGCCAGCAGCCAAGGGACAGGGACTTACACTGAAGCTTTCTTT.

The chain joins TRBV2 to TRBJ2-1, with no clear D. Trimming removed 7 bases at V and 5 bases at J, with 6 bases between. Germline V gene sequence: CDR1 SNHLY, CDR2 FYNNEI. This CDR3 has 11 amino acids. CDR3 residues: CASTVHNEQFF. As DNA, the CDR3 is TGTGCCAGCACAGTACACAATGAGCAGTTCTTC.

This clone was detected many times. The identical CDR3 is also encoded by other nucleotide sequences in the sample. J is TRBJ1-1 and V is TRBV5-1; the match to TRBD1 covers 7 bases. Germline trimming cut 2 bases from V and 1 base from J; bases unmatched to any gene: 2. The CDR3 spans 14 residues. Germline V gene lookup returns CDR1 SGHRS and CDR2 YFSETQ. The CDR3 loop reads CASSFGTENTEAFF. CDR3 nucleotides: TGCGCCAGCAGCTTTGGGACAGAGAACACTGAAGCTTTCTTT.

The chain joins TRBV19 to TRBJ1-6, with 8 bases matching TRBD1. With 5 bases clipped from V and 7 bases from J, the junction kept 10 bases outside the gene matches. The CDR3 contains 16 residues. Germline CDR1 LNHDA, CDR2 SQIVND (reference sequence). In nucleotides, the CDR3 is TGTGCCAGTAGTTATAGTAGAACAGGGGGGAATTCACCCCTCCACTTT. This translates into CASSYSRTGGNSPLHF. The variable domain in full, completed from reference TRBV19 and TRBJ1-6, reads DGGITQSPKYLFRKEGQNVTLSCEQNLNHDAMYWYRQDPGQGLRLIYYSQIVNDFQKGDIAEGYSVSREKKESFPLTVTSAQKNPTAFYLCASSYSRTGGNSPLHFGNGTRLTVT.

A remark on this clone: An end of the junction differs from the germline gene, which may be a read error. The chain links TRBV7-7 to TRBJ2-2; the match to TRBD2 covers 12 bases. Germline CDR1 reads SSHAT; CDR2 reads FNYEAQ (reference sequence). CDR3 length equals 16 residues. CDR3 residues: CASSPRLAGEAGELFF. As DNA, the CDR3 is TGTGCTAGCAGCCCCAGACTAGCGGGGGAGGCCGGGGAGCTGTTTTTT.

The chain is built from TRBV14 and TRBJ1-1; 7 bases map to TRBD1. After removal of 4 bases from V and 1 base from J, the junction contained 9 bases not matched to a gene. The CDR3 totals 16 residues. Looked up from germline, CDR1 is SGHDN and CDR2 is FVKESK. Written as DNA, the CDR3 is TGTGCCAGCAGCCTACTACAGGGGTCGGGGAACACTGAAGCTTTCTTT. It specifies CASSLLQGSGNTEAFF.

The chain combines TRBV16 with TRBJ1-5; no firm D call. Germline V gives CDR1 KGHSY, CDR2 FQNENV. V lost 3 bases and J lost 0, with 6 bases in between. The CDR3 length is 14 residues. The DNA for the CDR3 is TGTGCCAGCAGCCAGAGGTATAGCAATCAGCCCCAGCATTTT. Encoded protein: CASSQRYSNQPQHF.

The chain uses TRBV27 and TRBJ1-5; the D is unclear. This CDR3 has 15 amino acids. Trimming pared 0 bases from V and 1 base from J, leaving 7 bases between. Per the germline V gene, CDR1 is MNHEY and CDR2 is SMNVEV (reference sequence). The CDR3 DNA reads as TGTGCCAGCAGTTTATCAATTATGAGCAATCAGCCCCAGCATTTT. Translated: CASSLSIMSNQPQHF.

V usage is TRBV7-2 and J usage is TRBJ1-4; 7 bases match TRBD1. The CDR3 consists of 15 residues. Germline V gene lookup returns CDR1 SGHTA and CDR2 FQGNSA. V trimming: 5 bases; J trimming: 5 bases; junction bases outside the gene matches: 8. DNA of the CDR3: TGTGCCAGCAGCCCTACCGGGACAGCAAATGAAAAACTGTTTTTT. Its protein product is CASSPTGTANEKLFF.

The chain is built from TRBV6-5 and TRBJ1-6; TRBD1 is a possible D gene (6 bases). The length of the CDR3 is 15 residues. Germline-derived CDR1 and CDR2 are MNHEY and SVGAGI. V lost 8 bases, J lost 6 bases, and 17 bases lay in between. This CDR3 reads CASRPLSDSNSPLHF. The CDR3 region has the DNA TGTGCCAGCCGGCCCCTCTCGGACAGTAATTCACCCCTCCACTTT.

V usage is TRBV10-3 and J usage is TRBJ1-1, with D possibly TRBD1 on 6 matching bases. V shed 0 bases and J shed 1 base, with 9 bases lying between them. The CDR3 consists of 15 residues. From germline, CDR1 is ENHRY and CDR2 SYGVKD. CDR3 DNA: TGTGCCATCAGTGAGTCGAGAGGGGGGAACACTGAAGCTTTCTTT. Residues: CAISESRGGNTEAFF.

The chain combines TRBV7-2 with TRBJ1-5; D is possibly TRBD1 (5 bases). The germline V gene has CDR1 SGHTA and CDR2 FQGNSA. V gave up 9 bases and J gave up 3 bases, with 18 bases separating them. This CDR3 comprises 15 residues. CDR3 in DNA: TGTGCCAGTGGGATCGCAGGGCGATTCAATCAGCCCCAGCATTTT. Translated, it gives CASGIAGRFNQPQHF.

The sample holds one count of this clone. The gene calls are TRBV7-3 and TRBJ1-3; D uncertain. The germline CDR1 and CDR2 sequences are SGHTA and FQGTGA. V was pared by 5 bases and J by 3 bases, with 8 bases between. The length of the CDR3 is 13 residues. CDR3: CASSRSIGNTIYF. In nucleotides, the CDR3 is TGTGCCAGCAGCCGTAGCATTGGAAACACCATATATTTT. The whole variable domain, filled in from reference TRBV7-3 and TRBJ1-3, reads GAGVSQTPSNKVTEKGKYVELRCDPISGHTALYWYRQSLGQGPEFLIYFQGTGAADDSGLPNDRFFAVRPEGSVSTLKIQRTERGDSAVYLCASSRSIGNTIYFGEGSWLTVV.

This chain connects TRBV11-2 to TRBJ2-1, with TRBD2 matching 9 bases. The CDR3 length is 15 residues. Germline V lookup: CDR1 SGHAT, CDR2 FQNNGV. V gave up 1 base and J gave up 7 bases; unmatched junction bases: 5. The chain's CDR3 is CASSLGLAGTNEQFF. The DNA for the CDR3 is TGTGCCAGCAGCTTAGGGCTAGCGGGGACAAATGAGCAGTTCTTC.

This rearrangement joins TRBV7-2 to TRBJ2-5; no definite D call. The V end was cut by 5 bases, the J end by 4 bases, with 11 bases between. Germline CDR1 SGHTA, CDR2 FQGNSA. The CDR3 loop spans 13 amino acids. The CDR3 DNA reads as TGTGCCAGCAGCGTTATGCCCGGAGAGACCCAGTACTTC. It yields the protein CASSVMPGETQYF.

This rearrangement joins TRBV7-3 to TRBJ2-7; possibly TRBD2 for D (6 bases). The germline V gene encodes CDR1 SGHTA and CDR2 FQGTGA. The CDR3 consists of 15 residues. Between the trimmed V and J ends, which lost 5 bases and 0 bases, there was a span of 14 bases. CDR3 nucleotides: TGTGCCAGCAGCCCAGGGAGCGGGCGCTCCTACGAGCAGTACTTC. Amino acids: CASSPGSGRSYEQYF. Full variable domain (missing parts from reference TRBV7-3 and TRBJ2-7): GAGVSQTPSNKVTEKGKYVELRCDPISGHTALYWYRQSLGQGPEFLIYFQGTGAADDSGLPNDRFFAVRPEGSVSTLKIQRTERGDSAVYLCASSPGSGRSYEQYFGPGTRLTVT.

The chain combines TRBV6-5 with TRBJ2-7; TRBD2 matches at 14 bases. This CDR3 is 15 amino acids long. Germline V gene lookup returns CDR1 MNHEY and CDR2 SVGAGI. After removal of 6 bases from V and 5 bases from J, the junction contained 6 bases not matched to a gene. CDR3 in amino acids: CASSTGTSGGHEQYF. CDR3 nucleotides: TGTGCCAGCAGCACCGGGACTAGCGGGGGCCACGAGCAGTACTTC.

This rearrangement joins TRBV7-9 to TRBJ2-3; unclear D gene. With 5 bases removed from V and 0 bases from J, the gap between germline ends came to 12 bases. The CDR3 loop spans 15 amino acids. Per germline, CDR1 SEHNR and CDR2 FQNEAQ (reference sequence). The CDR3 DNA follows: TGTGCCAGCAGCCAAACCGCAGCGAGCACAGATACGCAGTATTTT. It encodes CASSQTAASTDTQYF.

This clone was detected only a few times. J is TRBJ1-2 and V is TRBV7-9; D not resolved. Looked up from germline, CDR1 is SEHNR and CDR2 is FQNEAQ (reference sequence). V was clipped by 3 bases and J by 3 bases, with 8 bases between them. This CDR3 has 13 amino acids. CDR3 loop: CASSLSGDYGYTF. The CDR3 DNA is TGTGCCAGCAGCTTGAGCGGTGACTATGGCTACACCTTC.

The rearrangement links TRBV6-6 to TRBJ2-2; the D gene is possibly TRBD2 (7 bases). CDR1 is MNHNY, CDR2 SVGAGI, per germline (reference sequence). V was shortened by 6 bases and J by 7 bases, with 21 bases between the two germline ends. The CDR3 has 16 amino acids. CDR3 amino acids: CASSPRGRGADGELFF. CDR3 in DNA: TGTGCCAGCAGCCCCCGGGGGAGGGGGGCGGACGGGGAGCTGTTTTTT.

There are a few counts of this clone. This chain connects TRBV3-1 (or the pseudogene TRBV3-2) to TRBJ1-2; possibly TRBD1 for D (5 bases). This CDR3 contains 11 residues. Germline CDR1 reads LGHDT; CDR2 reads YNNKEL (reference sequence). Trimming stripped 3 bases from V and 7 bases from J, with 6 bases between. The CDR3 loop reads CASSQGGGYTF. CDR3 DNA: TGTGCCAGCAGCCAGGGGGGTGGCTACACCTTC.

CDR3 DNA sequence: TGTGCCAGCAGCTTGGCAGCAGGGGTCGGTAATGAAAAACTGTTTTTT. Protein product: CASSLAAGVGNEKLFF. This chain connects TRBV5-5 to TRBJ1-4; tentatively, D is TRBD1 (6 bases). Per the germline V gene, CDR1 is SGHKS and CDR2 is YYEKEE (reference sequence). V was pared by 0 bases and J by 4 bases, with 13 bases between. This CDR3 contains 16 residues.